These 21 T cell receptor beta chains were sequenced from one sample in a study of identical twins (TCRdb year 2016). The library was made by 5' RACE. These reads were obtained on an Illumina HiSeq 2000. Using fastp at Q25 and MiXCR, TCRdb reprocessed the public reads and kept productive beta chains. Every entry covers one CDR3 protein and lists the most common genes and DNA from its rows. The sample data list roughly 720,000 distinct CDR3 sequences, and roughly 18% of these were observed just once. The ten largest account for around 13% of the sample. Another study also made use of these data, one on T cells expressing NK-cell markers.

The sample comprised PBMCs. The receptors were gathered from a woman aged 18-35 years in good health.

This clonotype was recorded many times. The chain employs TRBV12-3 or TRBV12-4 and TRBJ2-7; possibly TRBD2 for D (6 bases). The ends were cut back, 7 bases at V and 2 bases at J, with 9 bases in the middle. The CDR3 has 12 residues. The CDR3 loop is CASKGGTYEQYF. CDR3 nucleotides: TGTGCCAGCAAAGGAGGGACCTACGAGCAGTACTTC.

This clonotype was observed many times. V usage is TRBV21-1 and J usage is TRBJ2-1; the table's D call TRBD1 went unverified against the DNA. TRBV21-1 is classified as a pseudogene. This CDR3 has 13 residues. CDR3 sequence reads: CARQQNPPGEQFF. CDR3 nucleotides: TGTGCCAGACAGCAAAATCCCCCCGGGGAGCAGTTCTTC.

The chain links TRBV5-1 to TRBJ2-1; either TRBD1 or TRBD2 may fit D (6 bases each). This CDR3 comprises 15 residues. Trimming left V 4 bases short and J 6 bases short, with 17 bases between. Germline CDR1 and CDR2: SGHRS and YFSETQ. In DNA form, the CDR3 reads TGCGCCAGCAGCGTACGGGGGCCGGGCTCCAATGAGCAGTTCTTC. Its protein product is CASSVRGPGSNEQFF.

This chain connects TRBV20-1 to TRBJ2-7, with a possible D match to TRBD1 (6 bases). V lost 6 bases to trimming and J lost 3 bases, with 18 bases between them. Germline V gives CDR1 DFQATT, CDR2 SNEGSKA (reference sequence). CDR3 size: 14 residues. The chain's CDR3 is CSAIRGHDIYEQYF. DNA of the CDR3: TGCAGTGCCATCAGGGGCCACGACATCTACGAGCAGTACTTC.

The sample holds a few counts of this clonotype. V gene TRBV20-1 combines with J gene TRBJ2-3; D gene ambiguous. With 7 bases removed from V and 2 bases from J, the gap between germline ends came to 10 bases. Germline V gene lookup returns CDR1 DFQATT and CDR2 SNEGSKA (reference sequence). The CDR3 consists of 12 residues. CDR3 region: CSVITFTDTQYF. The CDR3 DNA follows: TGCAGTGTTATCACATTCACAGATACGCAGTATTTT.

This clonotype was detected many times. The rearrangement uses TRBV10-2 and TRBJ2-1; TRBD1 is a possible D gene (6 bases). Trimming took off 6 bases at V and 2 bases at J, with 11 bases between the two ends. This CDR3 has 14 amino acids. In germline, CDR1 is WSHSY, CDR2 SAAADI. CDR3 amino acids: CASRATGPYNEQFF. The CDR3 DNA sequence: TGCGCCAGCAGGGCGACAGGACCCTACAATGAGCAGTTCTTC.

The rearrangement joins TRBV5-1 to TRBJ2-7; 11 nucleotides match TRBD1. V trimming: 0 bases; J trimming: 5 bases; junction bases outside the gene matches: 7. Germline lookup yields CDR1 SGHRS and CDR2 YFSETQ. The CDR3 has 16 amino acids. The CDR3 sequence is CASSLADRGLGDEQYF. The DNA for the CDR3 is TGCGCCAGCAGCTTGGCGGACAGGGGGCTAGGAGACGAGCAGTACTTC.

This clonotype turned up a few times. The chain has TRBV2 and TRBJ2-7; D may be TRBD1 (5 bases). The V end lost 6 bases, the J end lost 0 bases, and 15 bases lay between the germline ends. The CDR3 is 15 amino acids. Per the germline V gene, CDR1 is SNHLY and CDR2 is FYNNEI. CDR3 nucleotides: TGTGCCAGCAGGCTCCCATCCAGGGCCTCCTACGAGCAGTACTTC. Translating gives CASRLPSRASYEQYF.

The genes are TRBV12-3 or TRBV12-4 and TRBJ2-7, with 9 bases identical to TRBD1. The CDR3 loop spans 14 amino acids. J gave up 3 bases and V 8 bases, and 8 bases lay outside the gene matches. The chain's CDR3 is CASAPGQGNYEQYF. The CDR3, as DNA: TGTGCCAGCGCTCCGGGACAGGGAAACTACGAGCAGTACTTC.

In regard to this clonotype: One end of the junction does not line up with germline, which may come from a read error. This chain links TRBV20-1 with TRBJ1-1; D remains unclear. The germline V gene encodes CDR1 DFQATT and CDR2 SNEGSKA (reference sequence). This CDR3 has 14 amino acids. CDR3: CSARASARNAEAFF. CDR3 bases: TGCAGTGCTAGAGCCTCAGCCCGGAACGCTGAAGCTTTCTTT.

This clonotype appeared a few times. This sequence joins TRBV12-3 or TRBV12-4 and TRBJ1-2, with 9 bases identical to TRBD1. This CDR3 has 13 residues. With V trimmed by 4 bases and J by 6 bases, 3 bases remained unmatched. The CDR3 coding sequence is TGTGCCAGCAGTTCTAGGACAGGGGATGGCTACACCTTC. Protein sequence: CASSSRTGDGYTF.

The sample holds a few counts of this clonotype. The rearrangement joins TRBV24-1 to TRBJ1-2; D is unclear. The CDR3 contains 13 residues. CDR1 is KGHDR, CDR2 SFDVKD, per germline. Trimming stripped 10 bases from V and 4 bases from J, with 15 bases between. The CDR3 coding sequence is TGTGCCACGGTAATAGGACGGTCCTATGGCTACACCTTC. This gives the protein CATVIGRSYGYTF.

The chain has TRBV5-1 and TRBJ1-3; 9 bases match TRBD1. CDR3 size: 15 residues. V dropped 4 bases and J dropped 1; count of bases not matched to a gene: 3. CDR1 and CDR2 (germline): SGHRS, YFSETQ. This chain's CDR3 is CASSRGQGSGNTIYF. The CDR3 DNA follows: TGCGCCAGCAGCCGAGGACAGGGGTCTGGAAACACCATATATTTT.

On this clonotype: A read error may account for a junction end that differs from germline. The chain recombines TRBV7-2 with TRBJ1-1, with D possibly TRBD1 on 5 matching bases. CDR1 is SGHTA, CDR2 FQGNSA, per germline. The CDR3 totals 15 residues. This CDR3 reads CASSLGEGWNTEAFF. CDR3 nucleotide sequence: TGTGCCAGCAGTTTAGGAGAGGGGTGGAACACTGAAGCTTTCTTT.

This chain links TRBV9 with TRBJ2-7, with D unresolved. The germline V gene encodes CDR1 SGDLS and CDR2 YYNGEE. V lost 0 bases and J lost 4, with 8 bases in between. This CDR3 region has 13 residues. CDR3 DNA: TGTGCCAGCAGCGTAGCTATAGGGTACGAGCAGTACTTC. It translates to CASSVAIGYEQYF.

In its sample, this clonotype was seen many times. The V gene is TRBV5-6, the J gene TRBJ1-4; D is ambiguous. The V end lost 4 bases, the J end lost 0 bases, and 7 bases lay between the germline ends. Germline assignment: CDR1 SGHDT and CDR2 YYEEEE. This CDR3 comprises 14 residues. This CDR3 is CASSHIATNEKLFF. The CDR3 bases are TGTGCCAGCAGCCACATCGCAACTAATGAAAAACTGTTTTTT.

This clonotype was seen a handful of times. This chain links TRBV7-3 with TRBJ2-6, with 9 bases matching TRBD1. V lost 6 bases, J lost 3 bases, and 15 bases stayed unmatched. Germline V gene lookup returns CDR1 SGHTA and CDR2 FQGTGA. The length of the CDR3 is 19 residues. The CDR3 is CASRRLSTGGRLGANVLTF. CDR3 nucleotide sequence: TGTGCCAGCAGGCGCCTTTCTACAGGGGGCCGGCTTGGGGCCAACGTCCTGACTTTC.

The chain recombines TRBV7-6 with TRBJ2-5; 11 bases map to TRBD2. V lost 5 bases to trimming and J lost 3 bases; unmatched junction nucleotides: 8. Germline CDR1 SGHVS, CDR2 FNYEAQ. The CDR3 contains 16 residues. The CDR3 loop reads CASSKTGLAVKETQYF. CDR3 DNA sequence: TGTGCCAGCAGCAAGACGGGACTAGCGGTAAAAGAGACCCAGTACTTC.

Many counts were recorded for this clonotype. The chain uses TRBV12-3 or TRBV12-4 and TRBJ1-5, with 10 bases fitting TRBD1. With V trimmed by 7 bases and J by 4 bases, 4 bases remained unmatched. The CDR3 covers 14 residues. The CDR3 protein is CASMRDRGNQPQHF. The CDR3 region has the DNA TGTGCCAGCATGCGGGACAGGGGAAATCAGCCCCAGCATTTT.

This clonotype was counted only a few times. The V and J genes are TRBV6-1 and TRBJ2-7; D might be TRBD2 (6 bases). This CDR3 is 14 amino acids long. Looked up from germline, CDR1 is MNHNS and CDR2 is SASEGT. The germline V and J ends were trimmed by 8 bases and 2 bases, with 16 bases remaining between them. CDR3 residues: CASVLAAVPYEQYF. The DNA for the CDR3 is TGTGCCAGCGTCTTAGCGGCGGTCCCCTACGAGCAGTACTTC.

The rearrangement links TRBV20-1 to TRBJ1-3; TRBD1 is a possible D gene (6 bases). The length of the CDR3 is 15 residues. Trimming shortened V by 0 bases and J by 2 bases, and 11 bases separated the two germline ends. CDR1 and CDR2 from the germline V gene are DFQATT and SNEGSKA (reference sequence). The CDR3 bases are TGCAGTGCTAGAGAAGGGGGGACGCCTGGAAACACCATATATTTT. This gives the protein CSAREGGTPGNTIYF.